A single sample is the source of the 18 T cell receptor beta chains below, sequenced in a study of blood T cell repertoires in COVID-19. TCRdb's copy holds only in-frame clones and misses some; the assay was immunoSEQ multiplex PCR. This sample has roughly 320,000 clones; roughly 86% occur once, and the top ten carry less than 2%. The source material was peripheral blood. These TCRs come from a woman in her twenties or thirties with COVID-19, enrolled during active disease.

The V call is TRBV6-2 or TRBV6-3, the J call TRBJ2-7; D call uncertain. From germline, CDR1 is MNHEY and CDR2 SVGEGT. Deletions cut 2 bases from V and 3 bases from J, with 5 bases between. CDR3 length: 12 amino acids. CDR3 protein: CASSYDIYEQYF. In DNA, the CDR3 is TGTGCCAGCAGTTACGACATCTACGAGCAGTACTTC.

The rearrangement joins TRBV3-1 (or the pseudogene TRBV3-2) to TRBJ2-5; no firm D call. Trimming stripped 5 bases from V and 7 bases from J, with 17 bases between. This CDR3 contains 14 residues. CDR1 and CDR2 from the germline V gene are LGHDT and YNNKEL (reference sequence). This chain's CDR3 is CASSTRQSVGTQYF. CDR3 sequence (DNA): TGTGCCAGCAGCACGAGACAATCAGTAGGGACCCAGTACTTC.

The chain uses TRBV6-6 and TRBJ1-4, with TRBD1 as a possible D gene (6 bases). This CDR3 has 14 amino acids. In germline, CDR1 is MNHNY, CDR2 SVGAGI (reference sequence). V lost 6 bases, J lost 4 bases, and 12 bases lay in between. CDR3 DNA: TGTGCCAGCAGCTCTGGACAGCTTAATGAAAAACTGTTTTTT. This translates into CASSSGQLNEKLFF.

The rearrangement uses TRBV7-2 and TRBJ1-2; D is possibly TRBD1 (6 bases). Trimming stripped 4 bases from V and 7 bases from J, with 16 bases between. CDR1 is SGHTA, CDR2 FQGNSA, per germline. CDR3 length: 14 residues. The CDR3 loop is CASSYGRGRSGYTF. The CDR3 DNA reads as TGTGCCAGCAGCTACGGCAGGGGTAGAAGTGGCTACACCTTC.

The rearrangement links TRBV3-1 (or the pseudogene TRBV3-2) to TRBJ1-1; 8 positions match TRBD1. The CDR3 loop spans 13 amino acids. Germline V gene sequence: CDR1 LGHDT, CDR2 YNNKEL (reference sequence). J gave up 6 bases and V 2 bases, and 2 bases lay outside the gene matches. Here the CDR3 reads CASSQLTGAEAFF. DNA for the CDR3: TGTGCCAGCAGCCAATTGACAGGGGCTGAAGCTTTCTTT.

The chain uses TRBV6-2 or TRBV6-3 and TRBJ2-4; 7 nucleotides agree with TRBD2. The CDR3 sequence is 14 residues long. CDR1 and CDR2 from the germline V gene are MNHEY and SVGEGT. The trim removed 4 bases at V and 5 bases at J, leaving 5 bases unmatched. For the CDR3, the DNA is TGTGCCAGCAGTTGGGGAGGGCCGCAAAACATTCAGTACTTC. It yields the protein CASSWGGPQNIQYF.

The chain links TRBV30 to TRBJ1-3; D call uncertain. The germline V gene has CDR1 GTSNPN and CDR2 SVGIG (reference sequence). The CDR3 covers 11 residues. Trimming took 3 bases from V and 7 from J, leaving 7 bases between them. The CDR3 bases are TGTGCCTGGAGAGACGGGAACACCATATATTTT. Protein product: CAWRDGNTIYF.

The V call is TRBV3-1 (or the pseudogene TRBV3-2), the J call TRBJ1-4, with 7 positions matching TRBD1. The CDR3 length is 15 residues. V lost 4 bases, J lost 5 bases, and 7 bases stayed unmatched. CDR1 is LGHDT, CDR2 YNNKEL, per germline (reference sequence). This CDR3 reads CASSRFGTENEKLFF. The CDR3 nucleotides read TGTGCCAGCAGCCGTTTCGGGACAGAGAATGAAAAACTGTTTTTT.

The chain has TRBV5-4 and TRBJ1-1; 7 positions agree with TRBD1. This CDR3 comprises 17 residues. The junction had 11 bases not matched to a gene; V was cut back by 3 bases and J by 0 bases. Germline V gene lookup returns CDR1 SGHNT and CDR2 YYREEE (reference sequence). In DNA form, the CDR3 reads TGTGCCAGCAGCTCGGGGACAGCTCCGGACCTGAACACTGAAGCTTTCTTT. This sequence encodes CASSSGTAPDLNTEAFF.

The V and J genes are TRBV10-3 and TRBJ1-1, with unresolved D. V was cut by 2 bases and J by 3 bases, with 10 bases left in between. The CDR3 extends over 14 amino acids. Germline CDR1 reads ENHRY; CDR2 reads SYGVKD. The CDR3 nucleotides read TGTGCCATCAGTGAGAAGCTCCCGGACACTGAAGCTTTCTTT. This translates into CAISEKLPDTEAFF.

The V gene is TRBV29-1, the J gene TRBJ1-2; D uncertain. CDR1 is SQVTM, CDR2 ANQGSEA, per germline. This CDR3 contains 14 residues. V lost 0 bases to trimming and J lost 0 bases, with 8 bases between them. CDR3: CSVEEPLANYGYTF. In nucleotides, the CDR3 is TGCAGCGTTGAAGAGCCCCTAGCTAACTATGGCTACACCTTC.

V is TRBV7-2 and J is TRBJ1-4, with 7 bases aligning to TRBD1. The J segment lost 8 bases and the V segment lost 5 bases, leaving 11 bases of the junction unmatched. Germline V gene lookup returns CDR1 SGHTA and CDR2 FQGNSA. The CDR3 sequence is 15 residues long. The CDR3, as DNA: TGTGCCAGCAGCCCCTTCCGGGACAGCTTCGAAAAACTGTTTTTT. Translation: CASSPFRDSFEKLFF.

This chain connects TRBV30 to TRBJ2-2; no firm D call. Germline assignment: CDR1 GTSNPN and CDR2 SVGIG (reference sequence). V was clipped by 3 bases and J by 5 bases, with 4 bases between them. The CDR3 sequence is 11 residues long. The CDR3 DNA sequence: TGTGCCTGGAGGTCAACCGGGGAGCTGTTTTTT. Protein product: CAWRSTGELFF.

This clone was seen only once. The chain links TRBV7-2 to TRBJ1-5, with D perhaps TRBD1 (6 bases). The germline gives CDR1 SGHTA, CDR2 FQGNSA. This CDR3 has 15 residues. With 4 bases removed from V and 2 bases from J, the gap between germline ends came to 12 bases. The CDR3 nucleotides read TGTGCCAGCAGCTCATGGGGGCCGCGCAATCAGCCCCAGCATTTT. This encodes CASSSWGPRNQPQHF.

The chain joins TRBV7-8 to TRBJ1-2; a weak D match, TRBD1 (6 bases). The V gene lost 1 base and the J gene lost 8 bases, with 14 bases spanning the gap. Germline values: CDR1 SGHVS, CDR2 FQNEAQ. CDR3 length: 14 amino acids. CDR3: CASSLGLGARGYTF. In DNA, the CDR3 is TGTGCCAGCAGCTTAGGACTGGGGGCGAGGGGCTACACCTTC.

This clone was detected only a few times. The J gene is TRBJ2-7, the V gene TRBV5-1; 7 bases align to TRBD1. V dropped 1 base and J dropped 3; count of bases not matched to a gene: 10. This CDR3 comprises 16 residues. CDR1 and CDR2 from the germline V gene are SGHRS and YFSETQ. CDR3 nucleotides: TGCGCCAGCAGCTTGTATTCGAACAGGGGCGGCTACGAGCAGTACTTC. Its protein is CASSLYSNRGGYEQYF.

CDR3 bases: TGTGCCTGGAGTCAGGGTTTCGGTGGCTACACCTTC. It specifies CAWSQGFGGYTF. The V call is TRBV30, the J call TRBJ1-2; tentatively, D is TRBD1 (5 bases). This CDR3 region has 12 residues. CDR1 and CDR2 from the germline V gene are GTSNPN and SVGIG (reference sequence). The V and J ends lost 2 bases and 7 bases respectively, with 11 bases between them. The full variable domain, in which reference TRBV30 and TRBJ1-2 provide the parts outside the CDR3, is SQTIHQWPATLVQPVGSPLSLECTVEGTSNPNLYWYRQAAGRGLQLLFYSVGIGQISSEVPQNLSASRPQDRQFILSSKKLLLSDSGFYLCAWSQGFGGYTFGSGTRLTVV.

This clone was counted between two and nine times. The rearrangement links TRBV19 to TRBJ2-2; 7 bases map to TRBD2. Trimming cost V 6 bases and J 0 bases; bases outside gene matches: 4. The CDR3 has 15 amino acids. Germline V gene data show CDR1 as LNHDA and CDR2 as SQIVND (reference sequence). The CDR3 DNA reads TGTGCCAGTAGCCTAGCGGAGGCGAACACCGGGGAGCTGTTTTTT. It specifies CASSLAEANTGELFF.